These 12 T cell receptor beta chains originate from one sample sequenced in a study of T cell responses to AZD1222 COVID-19 vaccine. The data were produced by immunoSEQ multiplex PCR, yet TCRdb's version contains in-frame clones alone and is incomplete. The sample holds 80,000 or so clones, roughly four fifths seen once. The sample was peripheral blood, taken on day 0 of AZD1222 vaccination. The receptor set was obtained from an adult in good health.

The J gene is TRBJ1-1, the V gene TRBV15, with a weak D call TRBD1 (6 bases). This CDR3 comprises 16 residues. The germline V gene has CDR1 LNHNV and CDR2 YYDKDF (reference sequence). V was trimmed by 0 bases and J by 3 bases, leaving 14 bases between them. CDR3 DNA sequence: TGTGCCACCAGCAGAGATTACGGAGGGGGTTACACTGAAGCTTTCTTT. Its translation: CATSRDYGGGYTEAFF.

V and J are TRBV9 and TRBJ2-1; 13 nucleotides agree with TRBD2. The V gene's germline CDR1 is SGDLS and CDR2 YYNGEE. This CDR3 spans 15 amino acids. Trimming cost V 4 bases and J 15 bases; bases outside gene matches: 13. CDR3 amino acids: CASSQSGTSGAGRFF. CDR3 in DNA: TGTGCCAGCAGCCAATCCGGGACTAGCGGGGCGGGCCGGTTCTTC.

This sequence joins TRBV21-1 and TRBJ2-7; TRBD2 was called by the table and not checked on the DNA. TRBV21-1 is a recognized pseudogene. CDR3 length: 12 amino acids. The CDR3 reads CASSIFSYEQYF. The CDR3 region has the DNA TGTGCCAGCAGCATCTTCTCCTACGAGCAGTACTTC.

The gene calls are TRBV5-1 and TRBJ1-1; 9 bases agree with TRBD1. From germline, CDR1 is SGHRS and CDR2 YFSETQ. CDR3 length: 14 amino acids. The V and J ends lost 6 bases and 1 base, in that order; junction bases with no gene match: 4. The CDR3 nucleotides read TGCGCCAGCAAGACAGGGGGGGAGAACACTGAAGCTTTCTTT. Protein sequence: CASKTGGENTEAFF.

This clone was recorded only once. The J gene is TRBJ2-7, the V gene TRBV2, with 8 nucleotides matching TRBD2. The CDR3 runs to 14 residues. Per the germline V gene, CDR1 is SNHLY and CDR2 is FYNNEI. V shed 3 bases and J 5 bases; nucleotides not matched to a gene: 6. CDR3 protein: CASSDGTSTHEQYF. CDR3 DNA: TGTGCCAGCAGTGACGGGACTAGTACCCACGAGCAGTACTTC.

This clone is judged medium-sized (0.01 to 0.1%). J is TRBJ1-2 and V is TRBV29-1; D not certain. V was cut by 0 bases and J by 5 bases, with 7 bases left in between. Per the germline V gene, CDR1 is SQVTM and CDR2 is ANQGSEA. The CDR3 covers 12 residues. CDR3 residues: CSVEEGGYGYTF. The DNA of the CDR3 is TGCAGCGTTGAAGAAGGAGGGTATGGCTACACCTTC.

V and J are TRBV7-8 and TRBJ2-7, with 13 nucleotides matching TRBD2. J was trimmed by 1 base and V by 4 bases; bases with no gene match: 10. Germline CDR1 SGHVS, CDR2 FQNEAQ. This CDR3 has 18 residues. The CDR3 region is CASSSGLAGAAKSYEQYF. CDR3 bases: TGTGCCAGCAGCTCCGGACTAGCGGGGGCCGCGAAATCCTACGAGCAGTACTTC.

V usage is TRBV19 and J usage is TRBJ2-5, with 12 bases fitting TRBD2. The V segment lost 4 bases and the J segment 5 bases; nucleotides outside the gene matches: 8. The CDR3 loop spans 16 amino acids. Germline V gene data show CDR1 as LNHDA and CDR2 as SQIVND (reference sequence). The CDR3 nucleotides are TGTGCCAGTAGTACCTCGCGACTAGCGGGAGTGGAGACCCAGTACTTC. Encoded protein: CASSTSRLAGVETQYF. Full variable domain (rest looked up from reference TRBV19 and TRBJ2-5): DGGITQSPKYLFRKEGQNVTLSCEQNLNHDAMYWYRQDPGQGLRLIYYSQIVNDFQKGDIAEGYSVSREKKESFPLTVTSAQKNPTAFYLCASSTSRLAGVETQYFGPGTRLLVL.

The chain employs TRBV7-2 and TRBJ2-7; D gene unclear. The germline gives CDR1 SGHTA, CDR2 FQGNSA. The CDR3 runs to 15 residues. V lost 3 bases and J 0 bases, leaving 12 bases between the germline ends. This CDR3 is CASSFYGSASYEQYF. The CDR3 bases are TGTGCCAGCAGCTTCTACGGGTCCGCCTCCTACGAGCAGTACTTC.

The chain couples TRBV7-9 to TRBJ1-6, with a possible D match to TRBD1 (6 bases). Trimming shortened V by 2 bases and J by 10 bases, and 12 bases separated the two germline ends. The CDR3 loop spans 14 amino acids. Germline assignment: CDR1 SEHNR and CDR2 FQNEAQ (reference sequence). In nucleotides, the CDR3 is TGTGCCAGCAGCTTACCCTCGCAGGGGTCACCCCTCCACTTT. Its protein product is CASSLPSQGSPLHF. The complete variable domain, with remaining parts taken from reference TRBV7-9 and TRBJ1-6, reads DTGVSQNPRHKITKRGQNVTFRCDPISEHNRLYWYRQTLGQGPEFLTYFQNEAQLEKSRLLSDRFSAERPKGSFSTLEIQRTEQGDSAMYLCASSLPSQGSPLHFGNGTRLTVT.

The chain is built from TRBV7-2 and TRBJ1-1; 8 bases are a match to TRBD1. Germline values: CDR1 SGHTA, CDR2 FQGNSA. V lost 3 bases to trimming and J lost 1 base; unmatched junction nucleotides: 10. The CDR3 is made up of 17 amino acids. CDR3 DNA: TGTGCCAGCAGCTTTAGTTCCAGGGGGCTTTGGAACACTGAAGCTTTCTTT. This translates into CASSFSSRGLWNTEAFF.

The rearrangement links TRBV20-1 to TRBJ2-2; D remains ambiguous. Germline V gene data show CDR1 as DFQATT and CDR2 as SNEGSKA (reference sequence). V lost 3 bases to trimming and J lost 5 bases, with 4 bases between them. The CDR3 has 11 residues. This CDR3 reads CSARSTGELFF. As DNA, the CDR3 is TGCAGTGCTAGGTCTACCGGGGAGCTGTTTTTT.